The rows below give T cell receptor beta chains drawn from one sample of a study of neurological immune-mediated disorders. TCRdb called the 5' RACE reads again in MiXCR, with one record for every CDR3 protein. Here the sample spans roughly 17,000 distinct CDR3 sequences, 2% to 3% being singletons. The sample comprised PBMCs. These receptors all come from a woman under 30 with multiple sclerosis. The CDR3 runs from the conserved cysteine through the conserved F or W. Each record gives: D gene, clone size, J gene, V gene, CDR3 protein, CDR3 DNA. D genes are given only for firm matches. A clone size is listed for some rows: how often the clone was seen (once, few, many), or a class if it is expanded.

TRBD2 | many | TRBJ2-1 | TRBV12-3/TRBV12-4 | CASSLLAGGGVEQFF | TGTGCCAGCAGTTTACTAGCGGGGGGTGGGGTTGAGCAGTTCTTC
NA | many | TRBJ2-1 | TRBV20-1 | CSATLTKDYTKQFF | TGCAGTGCTACCCTGACAAAGGACTACACAAAGCAGTTCTTC
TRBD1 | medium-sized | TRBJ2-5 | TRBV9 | CASSVAGTGTGETQYF | TGTGCCAGCAGCGTAGCTGGGACAGGGACGGGAGAGACCCAGTACTTC
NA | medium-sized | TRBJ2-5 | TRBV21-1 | CASSPRVCQETQYF | TGTGCCAGCAGCCCAAGGGTCTGCCAAGAGACCCAGTACTTC
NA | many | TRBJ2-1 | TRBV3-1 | CASSQVLSINEQFF | TGTGCCAGCAGCCAAGTACTTAGCATCAATGAGCAGTTCTTC
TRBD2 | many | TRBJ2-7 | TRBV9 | CASSVGIAGAYEQYF | TGTGCCAGCAGCGTAGGAATAGCGGGGGCCTACGAGCAGTACTTC
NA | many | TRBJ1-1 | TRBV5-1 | CASSEDTQEAFF | TGCGCCAGCAGCGAGGACACTCAGGAAGCTTTCTTT
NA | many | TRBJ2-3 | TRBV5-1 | CASRDSVLSTDTQYF | TGCGCCAGCAGGGATTCAGTCCTAAGCACAGATACGCAGTATTTT
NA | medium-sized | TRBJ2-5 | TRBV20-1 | CSASIGTGPETQYF | TGCAGTGCTAGTATCGGGACGGGACCGGAGACCCAGTACTTC
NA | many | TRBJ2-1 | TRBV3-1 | CASSQVDEQFF | TGTGCCAGCAGCCAAGTGGATGAGCAGTTCTTC
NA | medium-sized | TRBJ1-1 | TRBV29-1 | CSVETDTEAFF | TGCAGCGTTGAGACAGACACTGAAGCTTTCTTT
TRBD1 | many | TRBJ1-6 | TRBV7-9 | CASSYRTGVDSPLHF | TGTGCCAGCAGCTATAGGACAGGGGTAGATTCACCCCTCCACTTT
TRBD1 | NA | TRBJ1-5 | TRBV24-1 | CATRDRENQPQHF | TGTGCCACCAGAGACAGGGAGAATCAGCCCCAGCATTTT
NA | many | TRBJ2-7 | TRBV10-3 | CAISPPSYEQYF | TGTGCCATCAGTCCGCCCTCCTACGAGCAGTACTTC
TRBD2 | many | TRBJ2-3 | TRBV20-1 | CSARGPTSGSPDTQYF | TGCAGTGCTAGAGGCCCGACTAGCGGGAGCCCAGATACGCAGTATTTT
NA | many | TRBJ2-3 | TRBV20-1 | CSASRWANVLDTQYF | TGCAGTGCTAGTCGGTGGGCCAACGTGTTAGATACGCAGTATTTT
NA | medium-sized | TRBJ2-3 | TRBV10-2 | CASMPEGYTQYF | TGCGCCAGCATGCCGGAGGGATATACGCAGTATTTT
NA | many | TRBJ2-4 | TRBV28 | CASSPGRRENIQYF | TGTGCCAGCAGTCCAGGAAGGAGGGAAAACATTCAGTACTTC
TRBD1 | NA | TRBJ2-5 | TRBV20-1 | CSKPGQGTFETQYF | TGCAGTAAACCGGGACAGGGTACTTTCGAGACCCAGTACTTC
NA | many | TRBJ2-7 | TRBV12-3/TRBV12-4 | CASSPRALLEQYF | TGTGCCAGCAGTCCAAGGGCGTTACTCGAGCAGTACTTC
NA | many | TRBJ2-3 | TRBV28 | CASSLTGDGTQYF | TGTGCCAGCAGTTTAACCGGAGACGGTACGCAGTATTTT
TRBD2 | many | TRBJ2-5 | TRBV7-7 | CASSAGGLAGAETQYF | TGTGCTAGCAGCGCTGGGGGACTAGCGGGGGCAGAGACCCAGTACTTC
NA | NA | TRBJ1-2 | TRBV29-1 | CSVEVVKEVQGENYGYTF | TGCAGCGTTGAAGTTGTCAAAGAAGTTCAGGGAGAGAACTATGGCTACACCTTC
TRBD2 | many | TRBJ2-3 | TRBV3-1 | CASSPRGLYTDTQYF | TGTGCCAGCAGCCCAAGGGGACTATACACAGATACGCAGTATTTT
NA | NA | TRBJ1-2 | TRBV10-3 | CAIHPGGENYGYTF | TGTGCCATCCACCCGGGGGGCGAGAACTATGGCTACACCTTC
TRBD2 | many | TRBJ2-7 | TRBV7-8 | CASSLAASGVVYEQYF | TGTGCCAGCAGCTTAGCGGCTAGCGGGGTGGTCTACGAGCAGTACTTC
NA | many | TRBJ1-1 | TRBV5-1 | CASSLARVGDTEAFF | TGCGCCAGCAGCTTGGCCAGGGTTGGGGACACTGAAGCTTTCTTT
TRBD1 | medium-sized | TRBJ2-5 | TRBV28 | CASRQSTGAWRETQYF | TGTGCCAGCAGGCAATCAACAGGGGCCTGGCGTGAGACCCAGTACTTC
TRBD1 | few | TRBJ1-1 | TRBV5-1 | CASAGTGKDFGEAFF | TGCGCCAGCGCCGGGACAGGGAAGGACTTTGGTGAAGCTTTCTTT
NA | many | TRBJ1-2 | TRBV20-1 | CSARVDSNYGYTF | TGCAGTGCTAGAGTAGACAGTAACTATGGCTACACCTTC
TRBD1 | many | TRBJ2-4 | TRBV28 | CASSPGDRLAKNIQYF | TGTGCCAGCAGTCCAGGGGACAGACTAGCCAAAAACATTCAGTACTTC